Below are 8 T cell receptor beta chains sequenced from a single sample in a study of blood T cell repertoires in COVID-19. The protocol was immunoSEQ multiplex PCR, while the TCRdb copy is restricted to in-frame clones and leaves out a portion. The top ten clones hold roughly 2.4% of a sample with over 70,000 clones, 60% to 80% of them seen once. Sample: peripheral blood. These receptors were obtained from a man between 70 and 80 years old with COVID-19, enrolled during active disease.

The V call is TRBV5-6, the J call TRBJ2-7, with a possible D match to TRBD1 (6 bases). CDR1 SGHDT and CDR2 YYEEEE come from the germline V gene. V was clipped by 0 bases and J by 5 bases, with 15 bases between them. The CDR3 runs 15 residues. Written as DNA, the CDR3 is TGTGCCAGCAGCTTGGAAAGGGACATCGCCAACGAGCAGTACTTC. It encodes CASSLERDIANEQYF.

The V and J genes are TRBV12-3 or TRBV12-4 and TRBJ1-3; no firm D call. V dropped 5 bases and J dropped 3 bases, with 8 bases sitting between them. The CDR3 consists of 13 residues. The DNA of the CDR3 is TGTGCCAGCAGTACCGACATTGGAAACACCATATATTTT. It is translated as CASSTDIGNTIYF.

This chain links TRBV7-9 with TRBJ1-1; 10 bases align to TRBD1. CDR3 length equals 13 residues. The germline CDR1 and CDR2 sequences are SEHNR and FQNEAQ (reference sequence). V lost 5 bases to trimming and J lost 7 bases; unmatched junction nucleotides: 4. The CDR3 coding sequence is TGTGCCAGCAGCCTGGGGACAGGGGTTGAAGCTTTCTTT. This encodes CASSLGTGVEAFF. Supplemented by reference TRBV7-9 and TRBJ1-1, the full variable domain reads DTGVSQNPRHKITKRGQNVTFRCDPISEHNRLYWYRQTLGQGPEFLTYFQNEAQLEKSRLLSDRFSAERPKGSFSTLEIQRTEQGDSAMYLCASSLGTGVEAFFGQGTRLTVV.

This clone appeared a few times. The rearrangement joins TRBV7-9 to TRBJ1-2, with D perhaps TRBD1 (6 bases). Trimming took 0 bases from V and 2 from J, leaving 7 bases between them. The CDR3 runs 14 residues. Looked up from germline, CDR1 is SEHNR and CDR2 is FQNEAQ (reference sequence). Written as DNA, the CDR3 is TGTGCCAGCAGCTTAGCTCAGGGGAACTATGGCTACACCTTC. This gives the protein CASSLAQGNYGYTF.

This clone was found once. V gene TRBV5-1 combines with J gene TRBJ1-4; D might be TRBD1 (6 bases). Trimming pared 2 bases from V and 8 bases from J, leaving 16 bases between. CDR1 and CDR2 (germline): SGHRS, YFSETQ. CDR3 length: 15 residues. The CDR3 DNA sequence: TGCGCCAGCAGCTTAGGGGGGGCCTCGGTGGAAAAACTGTTTTTT. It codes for CASSLGGASVEKLFF.

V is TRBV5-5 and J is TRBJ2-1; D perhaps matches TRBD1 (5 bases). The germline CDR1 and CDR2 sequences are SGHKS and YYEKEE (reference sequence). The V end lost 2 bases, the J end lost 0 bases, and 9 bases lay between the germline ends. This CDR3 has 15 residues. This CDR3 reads CASSLTGFSYNEQFF. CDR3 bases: TGTGCCAGCAGCTTAACAGGCTTCTCCTACAATGAGCAGTTCTTC.

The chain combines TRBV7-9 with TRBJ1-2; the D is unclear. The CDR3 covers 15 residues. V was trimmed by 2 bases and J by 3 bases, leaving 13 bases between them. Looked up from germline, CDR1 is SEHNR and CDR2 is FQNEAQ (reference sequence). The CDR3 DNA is TGTGCCAGCAGCTTACCCGTCGGCGGGGACTATGGCTACACCTTC. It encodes CASSLPVGGDYGYTF.

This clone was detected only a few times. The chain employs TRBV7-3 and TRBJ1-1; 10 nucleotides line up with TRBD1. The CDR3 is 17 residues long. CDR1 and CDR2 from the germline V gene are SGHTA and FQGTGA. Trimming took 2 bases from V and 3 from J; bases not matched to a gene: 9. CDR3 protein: CASSLLRGQGVDTEAFF. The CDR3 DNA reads TGTGCCAGCAGCTTACTCCGCGGACAGGGGGTGGACACTGAAGCTTTCTTT.